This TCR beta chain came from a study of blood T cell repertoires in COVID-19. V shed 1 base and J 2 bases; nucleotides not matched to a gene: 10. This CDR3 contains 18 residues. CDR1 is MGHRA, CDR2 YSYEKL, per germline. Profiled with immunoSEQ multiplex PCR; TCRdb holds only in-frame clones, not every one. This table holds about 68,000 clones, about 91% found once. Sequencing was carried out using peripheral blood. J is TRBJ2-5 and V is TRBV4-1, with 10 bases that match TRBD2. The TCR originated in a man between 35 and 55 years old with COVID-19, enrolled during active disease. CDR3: CASSQVLAGATIQETQYF. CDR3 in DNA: TGCGCCAGCAGCCAAGTCCTAGCGGGGGCCACGATTCAAGAGACCCAGTACTTC.